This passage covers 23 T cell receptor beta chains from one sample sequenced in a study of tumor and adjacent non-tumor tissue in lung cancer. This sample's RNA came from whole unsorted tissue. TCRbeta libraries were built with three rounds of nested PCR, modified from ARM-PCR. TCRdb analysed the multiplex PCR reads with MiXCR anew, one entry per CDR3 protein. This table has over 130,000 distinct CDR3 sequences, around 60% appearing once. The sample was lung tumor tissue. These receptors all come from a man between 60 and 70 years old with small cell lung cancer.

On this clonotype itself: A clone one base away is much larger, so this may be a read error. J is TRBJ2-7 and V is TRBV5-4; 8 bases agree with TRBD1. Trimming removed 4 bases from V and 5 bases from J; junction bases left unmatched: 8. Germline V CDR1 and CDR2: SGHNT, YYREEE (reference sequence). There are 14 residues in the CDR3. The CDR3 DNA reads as TGTGCCAGCAGCCCACAAGGACAGGGCAACGAGCAGTACTTC. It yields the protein CASSPQGQGNEQYF.

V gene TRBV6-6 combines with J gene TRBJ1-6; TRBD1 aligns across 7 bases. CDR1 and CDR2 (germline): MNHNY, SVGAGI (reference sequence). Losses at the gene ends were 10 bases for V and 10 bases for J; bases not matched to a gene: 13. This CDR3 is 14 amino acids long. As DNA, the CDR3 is TGTGCCACCTACCCGACAGGGCTGGTATCACCCCTCCACTTT. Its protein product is CATYPTGLVSPLHF.

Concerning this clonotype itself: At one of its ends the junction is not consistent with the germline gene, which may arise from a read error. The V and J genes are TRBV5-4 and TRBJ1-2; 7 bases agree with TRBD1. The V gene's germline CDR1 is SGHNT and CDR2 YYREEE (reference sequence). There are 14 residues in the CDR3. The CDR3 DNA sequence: TGTGCTAGCAGCTTGGACAGGAGACCCTATGGCTACACCTTC. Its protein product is CASSLDRRPYGYTF.

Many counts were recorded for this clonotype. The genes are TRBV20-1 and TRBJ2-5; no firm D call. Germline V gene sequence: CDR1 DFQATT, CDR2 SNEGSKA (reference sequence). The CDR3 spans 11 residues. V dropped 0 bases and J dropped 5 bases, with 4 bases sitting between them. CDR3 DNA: TGCAGTGCTAGAGAACTGGAGACCCAGTACTTC. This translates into CSARELETQYF.

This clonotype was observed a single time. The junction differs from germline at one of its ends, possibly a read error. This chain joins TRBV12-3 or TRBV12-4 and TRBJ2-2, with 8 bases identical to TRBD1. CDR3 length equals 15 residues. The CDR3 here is CTSSPRDRYSGELFF. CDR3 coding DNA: TGTACCAGCAGTCCCCGGGACAGGTATTCCGGGGAGCTGTTTTTT.

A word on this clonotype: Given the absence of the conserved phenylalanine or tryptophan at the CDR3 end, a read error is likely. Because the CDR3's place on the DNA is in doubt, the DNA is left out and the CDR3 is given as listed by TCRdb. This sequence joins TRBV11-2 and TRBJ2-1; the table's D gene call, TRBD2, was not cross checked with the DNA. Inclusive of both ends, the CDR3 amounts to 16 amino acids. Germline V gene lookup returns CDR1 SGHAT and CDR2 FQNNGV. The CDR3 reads CASSSSGLAGWGEQLI.

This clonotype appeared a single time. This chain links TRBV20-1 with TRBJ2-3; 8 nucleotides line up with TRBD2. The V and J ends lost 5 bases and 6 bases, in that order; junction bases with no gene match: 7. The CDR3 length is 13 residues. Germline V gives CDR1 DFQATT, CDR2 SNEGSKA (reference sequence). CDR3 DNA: TGCAGTGCTCCCGGGACTAGGACGGATACGCAGTATTTT. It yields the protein CSAPGTRTDTQYF.

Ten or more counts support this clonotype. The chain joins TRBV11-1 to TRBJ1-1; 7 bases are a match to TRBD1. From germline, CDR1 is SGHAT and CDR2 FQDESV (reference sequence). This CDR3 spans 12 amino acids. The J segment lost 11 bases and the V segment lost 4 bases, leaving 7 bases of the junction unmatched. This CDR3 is CASSYGQEGAFF. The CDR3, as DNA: TGTGCCAGCAGCTACGGACAGGAAGGGGCTTTCTTT.

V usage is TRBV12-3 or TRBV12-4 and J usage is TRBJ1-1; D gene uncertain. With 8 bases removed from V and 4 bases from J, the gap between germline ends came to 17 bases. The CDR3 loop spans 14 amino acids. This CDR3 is CASAPGSQSTEAFF. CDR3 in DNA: TGTGCCAGCGCACCGGGGTCCCAGAGCACTGAAGCTTTCTTT.

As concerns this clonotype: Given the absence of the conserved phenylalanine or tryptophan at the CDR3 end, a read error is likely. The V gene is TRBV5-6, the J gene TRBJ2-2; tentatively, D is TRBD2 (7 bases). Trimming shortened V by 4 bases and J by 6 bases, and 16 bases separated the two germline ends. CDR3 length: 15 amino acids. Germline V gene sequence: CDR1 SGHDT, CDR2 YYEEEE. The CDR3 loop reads CASSATGGAPGELFS. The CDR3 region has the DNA TGTGCCAGCAGCGCTACGGGGGGCGCACCCGGGGAGCTGTTTTCT.

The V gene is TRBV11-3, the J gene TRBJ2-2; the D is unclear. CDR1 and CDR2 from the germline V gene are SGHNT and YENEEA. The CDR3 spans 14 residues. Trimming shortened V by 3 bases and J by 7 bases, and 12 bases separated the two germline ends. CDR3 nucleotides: TGTGCCAGCAGCTTCTCTCAGGTAAACGGGGAGCTGTTTTTT. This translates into CASSFSQVNGELFF.

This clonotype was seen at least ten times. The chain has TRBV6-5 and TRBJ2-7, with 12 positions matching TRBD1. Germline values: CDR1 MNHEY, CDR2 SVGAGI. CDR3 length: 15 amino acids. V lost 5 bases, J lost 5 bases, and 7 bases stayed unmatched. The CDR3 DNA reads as TGTGCCAGCAGTATACCGGGACAGGGGGCCCACGAGCAGTACTTC. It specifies CASSIPGQGAHEQYF.

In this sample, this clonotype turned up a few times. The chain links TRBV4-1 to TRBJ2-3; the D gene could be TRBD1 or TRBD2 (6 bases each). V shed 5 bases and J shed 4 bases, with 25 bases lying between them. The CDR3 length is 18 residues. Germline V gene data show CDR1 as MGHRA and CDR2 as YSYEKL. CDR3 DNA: TGCGCCAGCAGCTTGCATTACAGGGACTTTCCACCCCCAGATACGCAGTATTTT. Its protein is CASSLHYRDFPPPDTQYF.

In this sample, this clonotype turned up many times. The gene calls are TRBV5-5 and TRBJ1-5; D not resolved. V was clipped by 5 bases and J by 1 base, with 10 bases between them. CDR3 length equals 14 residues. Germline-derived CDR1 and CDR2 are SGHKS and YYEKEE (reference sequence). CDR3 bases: TGTGCCAGCAGTCCGCAGGTCAGCAATCAGCCCCAGCATTTT. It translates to CASSPQVSNQPQHF.

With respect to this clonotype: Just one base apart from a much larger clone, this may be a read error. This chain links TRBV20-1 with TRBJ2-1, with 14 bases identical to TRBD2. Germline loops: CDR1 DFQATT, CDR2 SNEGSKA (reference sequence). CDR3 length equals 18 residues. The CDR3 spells CSATGLAGGLSSYNKQFF. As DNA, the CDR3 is TGCAGTGCAACTGGACTAGCGGGAGGCCTGAGCTCCTACAATAAGCAGTTCTTC.

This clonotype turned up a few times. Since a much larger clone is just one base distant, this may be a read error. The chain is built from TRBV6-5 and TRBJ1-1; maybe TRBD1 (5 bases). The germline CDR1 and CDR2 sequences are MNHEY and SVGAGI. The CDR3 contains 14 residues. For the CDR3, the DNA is TGTGCCAGCAGCTTATTCGGCCAGAGGGGTGAAACTTTCTTT. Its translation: CASSLFGQRGETFF.

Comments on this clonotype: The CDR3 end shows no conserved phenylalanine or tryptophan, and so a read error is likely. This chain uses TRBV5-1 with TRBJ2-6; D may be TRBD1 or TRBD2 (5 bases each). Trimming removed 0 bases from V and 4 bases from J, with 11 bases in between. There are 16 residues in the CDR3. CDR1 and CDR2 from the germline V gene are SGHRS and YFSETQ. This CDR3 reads CASSLGWGTGANVLTL. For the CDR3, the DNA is TGCGCCAGCAGCTTGGGATGGGGGACCGGGGCCAACGTCCTGACTTTG.

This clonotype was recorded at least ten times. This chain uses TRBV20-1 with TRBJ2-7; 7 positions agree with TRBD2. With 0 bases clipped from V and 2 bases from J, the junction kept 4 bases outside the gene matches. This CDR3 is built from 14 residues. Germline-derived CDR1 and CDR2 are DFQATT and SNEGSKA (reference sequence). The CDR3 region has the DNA TGCAGTGCTAGAGATACCGGGAGGCCCTACGAGCAGTACTTC. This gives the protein CSARDTGRPYEQYF.

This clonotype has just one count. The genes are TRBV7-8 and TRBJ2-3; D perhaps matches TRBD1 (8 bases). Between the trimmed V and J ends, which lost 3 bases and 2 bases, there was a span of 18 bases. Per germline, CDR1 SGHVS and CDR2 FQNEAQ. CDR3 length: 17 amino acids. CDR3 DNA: TGTGCCAGCAGCTTGGGGGGGGCAGGGGGCTTCACAGATACGCAGTATTTT. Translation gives CASSLGGAGGFTDTQYF.

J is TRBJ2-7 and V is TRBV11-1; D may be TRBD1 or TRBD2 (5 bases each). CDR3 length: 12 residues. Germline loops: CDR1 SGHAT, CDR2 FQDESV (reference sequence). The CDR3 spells CVRSGQGREQYF. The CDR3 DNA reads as TGTGTCCGCAGCGGACAAGGGCGCGAGCAGTACTTC.

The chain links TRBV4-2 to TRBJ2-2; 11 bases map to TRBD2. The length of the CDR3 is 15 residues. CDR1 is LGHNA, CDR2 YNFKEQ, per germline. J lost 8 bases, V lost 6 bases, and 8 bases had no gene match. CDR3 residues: CASRLAGDDGGELFF. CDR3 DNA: TGTGCCAGCAGACTAGCGGGAGATGATGGAGGGGAGCTGTTTTTT.

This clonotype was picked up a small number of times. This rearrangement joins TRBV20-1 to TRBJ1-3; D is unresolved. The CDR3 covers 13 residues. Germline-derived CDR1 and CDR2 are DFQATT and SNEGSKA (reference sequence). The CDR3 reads CSTAGVDGNTIYF. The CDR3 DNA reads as TGCAGCACTGCGGGAGTGGATGGAAACACCATATATTTT.

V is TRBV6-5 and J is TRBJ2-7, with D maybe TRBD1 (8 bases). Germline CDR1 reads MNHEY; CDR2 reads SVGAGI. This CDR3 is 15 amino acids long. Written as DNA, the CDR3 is TGTGTCAACAGGGGGGGGCTAGAGCCAGGCTACGAGCAGTACGTC. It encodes CVNRGGLEPGYEQYV.